This TCR beta chain was captured by sequencing in a study of shared clonotypes between healthy human individuals. General study points: Against clonotypes common to all four donors, non-shared ones had lower generation probabilities. It was observed that about 5% of naive CD4 clonotypes were shared across a few donors. Memory subsets generally showed smaller estimated richness than naive subsets did.

Trimming stripped 6 bases from V and 7 bases from J, with 17 bases between. The CDR3 extends over 13 amino acids. The germline V gene encodes CDR1 SQVTM and CDR2 ANQGSEA. CD45RO-negative cells were positively selected for CCR7, leaving out terminally differentiated effector memory CD45RA+ cells. Using immunoSEQ multiplex PCR, the repertoire was profiled, and TCRdb retains in-frame clones only, with some absent. The sample has 750,000 to 1,000,000 clones, 80% to 95% seen once. Remarks on this clone: No antigen is known for it.

The source is a man under 40 in good health. The rearrangement uses TRBV29-1 and TRBJ2-3; the D gene is possibly TRBD1 (5 bases). What was sequenced was naive CD8+ T cells sorted from blood. The CDR3 region has the DNA TGCAGCGTGGTGGGGCTTACGCCGAATACGCAGTATTTT. It yields the protein CSVVGLTPNTQYF.